The clone carrying this T cell receptor (beta chain) was recorded at least ten times. As yet, its antigen is unknown. Each CDR3 protein is one row after TCRdb ran MiXCR on the reads. This sample has roughly 90,000 distinct CDR3 sequences; less than 30% occur once, and the top ten carry about 65%. The entry originates in a study of T cell repertoires in cytomegalovirus infection. Across the study: Peptides in the study included HLA-C-restricted and HLA-B-restricted CMV epitopes. Both CMV infection and a matching HLA type were indicated by public TCR beta signatures.

The study, taken as a whole, reports: Within the response measured ex vivo, HLA-C-restricted CMV-specific TCR beta clonotypes were dominant. Frequencies of public TCR beta families were cumulated, and this identified carriers of CMV plus the relevant HLA.

CDR3 length: 13 residues. V lost 6 bases, J lost 7 bases, and 16 bases lay in between. Germline-derived CDR1 and CDR2 are MGHRA and YSYEKL. The chain has TRBV4-1 and TRBJ2-7; D possibly corresponds to TRBD2 (7 bases). The receptor comes from a human donor in good health (CMV status not recorded). Some clones in this sample may be carry-over from other donors' samples. The sequenced sample was CD8+ T cells from cultured PBMCs, obtained from culture after CMV antigen stimulation. The DNA for the CDR3 is TGCGCCAGCAGTGACACAGGGAGGGGGGAGCAGTACTTC. Its protein is CASSDTGRGEQYF.